The 8 T cell receptor beta chains reported below all come from one sample, sequenced in a study of blood T cell repertoires in COVID-19. Method: immunoSEQ multiplex PCR; TCRdb's copy keeps in-frame clones and lacks some. Here the sample spans around 310,000 clones, 85% to 90% being singletons. Material for sequencing was peripheral blood. The origin of the receptors is a woman aged 40 to 50 with COVID-19, enrolled during active disease.

This clone appeared a few times. J is TRBJ1-5 and V is TRBV27, with TRBD1 as a possible D gene (5 bases). This CDR3 comprises 14 residues. Germline CDR1 and CDR2: MNHEY and SMNVEV (reference sequence). V was cut by 3 bases and J by 4 bases, with 10 bases left in between. The CDR3 here is CASSFTTENQPQHF. For the CDR3, the DNA is TGTGCCAGCAGTTTTACGACAGAGAATCAGCCCCAGCATTTT.

The chain uses TRBV4-3 and TRBJ1-4; 7 nucleotides match TRBD1. CDR1 and CDR2 from the germline V gene are LGHNA and YSLEER. The CDR3 has 16 residues. The junction had 13 bases not matched to a gene; V was cut back by 4 bases and J by 8 bases. CDR3 protein: CASSRNPQGVEEKLFF. Written as DNA, the CDR3 is TGCGCCAGCAGCCGCAACCCCCAGGGGGTAGAGGAAAAACTGTTTTTT.

The chain combines TRBV7-2 with TRBJ2-7, with 8 bases lining up with TRBD1. The trim removed 4 bases at V and 12 bases at J, leaving 17 bases unmatched. Germline V CDR1 and CDR2: SGHTA, FQGNSA. The CDR3 has 15 residues. CDR3 sequence reads: CASSSRKTGAYVRYF. The CDR3 coding sequence is TGTGCCAGCAGCTCGAGAAAGACAGGGGCCTACGTTAGGTACTTC.

V is TRBV10-3 and J is TRBJ2-7, with D unresolved. Looked up from germline, CDR1 is ENHRY and CDR2 is SYGVKD. V was trimmed by 3 bases and J by 5 bases, leaving 11 bases between them. The CDR3 runs 13 residues. In DNA form, the CDR3 reads TGTGCCATCAGTGATTTTTCGGCGGACGAGCAGTACTTC. Encoded protein: CAISDFSADEQYF.

This clone turned up a few times. The chain links TRBV5-4 to TRBJ2-5; perhaps TRBD1 as D (6 bases). The length of the CDR3 is 14 residues. Per the germline V gene, CDR1 is SGHNT and CDR2 is YYREEE (reference sequence). The V end lost 6 bases, the J end lost 0 bases, and 12 bases lay between the germline ends. CDR3 sequence reads: CASNQDRYQETQYF. The CDR3 nucleotides are TGTGCCAGCAACCAAGACAGGTACCAAGAGACCCAGTACTTC.

The genes are TRBV5-4 and TRBJ2-1, with TRBD1 matching 8 bases. The CDR3 loop spans 15 amino acids. Losses at the gene ends were 3 bases for V and 7 bases for J; bases not matched to a gene: 9. Germline V CDR1 and CDR2: SGHNT, YYREEE (reference sequence). CDR3 sequence (DNA): TGTGCCAGCAGCTCCCTCCAGACAGGGGCGAATGAGCAGTTCTTC. Encoded protein: CASSSLQTGANEQFF.

The chain links TRBV6-2 or TRBV6-3 to TRBJ2-7; D gene ambiguous. Between the trimmed V and J ends, which lost 5 bases and 3 bases, there was a span of 11 bases. The CDR3 totals 13 residues. Germline-derived CDR1 and CDR2 are MNHEY and SVGEGT. The CDR3 sequence: CASSSLVNYEQYF. The DNA for the CDR3 is TGTGCCAGCAGTAGCCTAGTTAACTACGAGCAGTACTTC.

The chain carries TRBV6-5 and TRBJ1-1; TRBD1 is a possible D gene (6 bases). Deletions cut 7 bases from V and 1 base from J, with 10 bases between. The CDR3 sequence is 13 residues long. Germline CDR1 is MNHEY and CDR2 is SVGAGI. The DNA for the CDR3 is TGTGCCAGCACTGGACAGCAGAACACTGAAGCTTTCTTT. It translates to CASTGQQNTEAFF.